Below, 19 T cell receptor beta chains from the same sample are listed, as sequenced in a study of CD4 and CD8 cells across lung adenocarcinoma regions. TCRdb redid the calling of the PCR reads with MiXCR, one entry per CDR3 protein. The table records about 25,000 distinct CDR3 sequences, around 53% of them present only once. The sample consisted of CD8+ T cells from the center of a lung tumor. Receptors originate from a male donor with lung adenocarcinoma. The CD4 and CD8 labels of this study may be unreliable.

The chain employs TRBV6-5 and TRBJ2-4; the match to TRBD2 covers 8 bases. The CDR3 totals 14 residues. Trimming cost V 6 bases and J 13 bases; bases outside gene matches: 14. Germline CDR1 MNHEY, CDR2 SVGAGI. The CDR3 here is CASRLPGAGDMQYF. CDR3 in DNA: TGTGCCAGCAGATTACCGGGAGCGGGAGATATGCAGTACTTC.

As regards this clonotype: Germline and junction disagree at one end, which may indicate a read error. The chain is built from TRBV27 and TRBJ2-3; the D gene could be TRBD1 or TRBD2 (5 bases each). This CDR3 is 15 amino acids long. Germline V gives CDR1 MNHEY, CDR2 SMNVEV (reference sequence). CDR3 residues: CASSLGRRAKDTQYF. CDR3 sequence (DNA): TGTGCCAGCAGTTTGGGGCGGCGGGCCAAAGATACGCAGTACTTT.

In regard to this clonotype: Relative to the germline gene, one junction end is altered; a read error may explain this. This chain joins TRBV10-1 and TRBJ2-3; no reliable D call. The CDR3 is made up of 14 amino acids. Germline CDR1 is WNHNN and CDR2 is SYGVQD (reference sequence). CDR3 DNA: TGCGCCGGGCGTGACGGCCATGACCCAGATACGCAGTACTTT. This gives the protein CAGRDGHDPDTQYF.

Points on this clonotype: One end of the junction does not line up with germline, which may come from a read error. The chain joins TRBV27 to TRBJ2-4; 8 positions match TRBD1. This CDR3 is 14 amino acids long. Germline V CDR1 and CDR2: MNHEY, SMNVEV (reference sequence). Written as DNA, the CDR3 is TGTGGCAGCAGGGGGCTGGGAGCCAAAAATACGCAGTACTTC. This gives the protein CGSRGLGAKNTQYF.

A word on this clonotype: Mismatch with germline at one junction end may stem from a read error. The V call is TRBV10-2, the J call TRBJ2-5, with no clear D. CDR1 is WSHSY, CDR2 SAAADI, per germline. The CDR3 contains 14 residues. The CDR3 bases are TGCGCGGGGATCGGGTGCTGTGACCAAAAGACCCAGTACTTC. Residues: CAGIGCCDQKTQYF.

CDR3 region: CASRVAVLCGKNTQYF. The CDR3 DNA reads as TGTGCCAGCCGCGTAGCGGTGCTGTGCGGCAAAAACACGCAGTATTTT. The V gene is TRBV6-1, the J gene TRBJ2-3, with a weak D call TRBD2 (6 bases). The ends were cut back, 8 bases at V and 9 bases at J, with 27 bases in the middle. The CDR3 is 16 residues long. CDR1 and CDR2 from the germline V gene are MNHNS and SASEGT.

V and J are TRBV23-1 and TRBJ2-7, with 8 nucleotides matching TRBD2. TRBV23-1 is sorted into the ORF group, with uncertain function. The CDR3 runs 14 residues. The ends lost 8 bases at V and 5 bases at J; junction bases unmatched: 11. The CDR3, as DNA: TGCGCCAGCCGCCCGCGGGGGGTTGGTCACGAGCAGTACTTC. Protein: CASRPRGVGHEQYF.

A few counts support this clonotype. Compared with germline, one end of the junction differs, possibly owing to a read error. The CDR3: CASSAPPGLAGTETQYF. The CDR3, as DNA: TGCGCCAGCAGTGCCCCTCCGGGACTAGCTGGCACAGAGACGCAGTATTTT. The chain has TRBV10-2 and TRBJ2-3; TRBD2 agrees at 9 bases. The CDR3 totals 17 residues. Germline V gene lookup returns CDR1 WSHSY and CDR2 SAAADI.

By its share, this clonotype is medium-sized (0.01 to 0.1%). J is TRBJ2-1 and V is TRBV6-5, with D perhaps matching TRBD1 (6 bases). Per the germline V gene, CDR1 is MNHEY and CDR2 is SVGAGI. V lost 2 bases and J lost 6, with 20 bases in between. The CDR3 loop spans 17 amino acids. Written as DNA, the CDR3 is TGTGCCAGCAGTTACGGGGGCCCGTTAGGATATTTCAATGAGCAGTTCTTC. It specifies CASSYGGPLGYFNEQFF.

This clonotype is medium-sized by share. The V and J genes are TRBV12-3 or TRBV12-4 and TRBJ1-1; no firm D call. CDR3 length: 14 residues. Trimming left V 2 bases short and J 1 base short, with 8 bases between. CDR3 bases: TGTGCCAGCAGTTTAAACAGCCAGAACACTGAAGCTTTCTTT. Its protein product is CASSLNSQNTEAFF.

Turning to this clonotype: Germline is not matched at one junction end, which may reflect a read error. The chain joins TRBV10-2 to TRBJ2-3, with 8 positions matching TRBD2. Germline V gives CDR1 WSHSY, CDR2 SAAADI. This CDR3 has 17 residues. The CDR3: CASSAPPGLGATNIQYF. The CDR3, as DNA: TGCGCCAGCAGTGCCCCTCCGGGACTAGGTGCCACAAACATTCAGTACTTT.

CDR3 sequence: CSARAWRAGSQETQYF. The CDR3 DNA reads as TGCAGTGCTCGTGCGTGGAGGGCGGGAAGCCAAGAGACCCAGTACTTC. This chain joins TRBV20-1 and TRBJ2-5, with a weak D call TRBD2 (6 bases). The germline CDR1 and CDR2 sequences are DFQATT and SNEGSKA (reference sequence). V lost 5 bases, J lost 1 base, and 20 bases lay in between. The CDR3 is 16 amino acids.

This clonotype was seen a single time. A read error may produce the germline difference seen at one junction end. This rearrangement joins TRBV11-2 to TRBJ2-3, with TRBD2 matching 8 bases. The CDR3 extends over 15 amino acids. Germline V gene sequence: CDR1 SGHAT, CDR2 FQNNGV. For the CDR3, the DNA is TGTGCCAGCAGCTTCCAAGCGGGGGCCACAGATACTCAGTATTTT. This encodes CASSFQAGATDTQYF.

Comments on this clonotype: Mismatch with germline at one junction end may stem from a read error. The chain combines TRBV10-2 with TRBJ2-5, with 8 bases matching TRBD1. There are 14 residues in the CDR3. The V gene's germline CDR1 is WSHSY and CDR2 SAAADI. The CDR3 bases are TGCGCCAGCAGCAGGGGGCGTGCCCAAGACACCCAGTACTTC. Its translation is CASSRGRAQDTQYF.

This clonotype was counted ten times or more. CDR3 sequence: CASRQGTSGSGEQYF. The CDR3 DNA follows: TGCGCTTCTCGGCAGGGGACTAGCGGGAGCGGTGAGCAGTACTTC. This chain joins TRBV10-2 and TRBJ2-7, with 14 bases lining up with TRBD2. Germline V CDR1 and CDR2: WSHSY, SAAADI. This CDR3 is 15 amino acids long.

This chain links TRBV6-1 with TRBJ2-4, with TRBD2 matching 8 bases. Germline trimming cut 6 bases from V and 13 bases from J; bases unmatched to any gene: 14. The germline V gene has CDR1 MNHNS and CDR2 SASEGT. This CDR3 is 14 amino acids long. DNA of the CDR3: TGTGCCAGCAGGGGGGCGGGAGGCCCAGATACGCAGTACTTC. Amino acids: CASRGAGGPDTQYF.

The V call is TRBV6-1, the J call TRBJ2-2; D is possibly TRBD1 (6 bases). V lost 7 bases and J lost 5, with 14 bases in between. The germline V gene encodes CDR1 MNHNS and CDR2 SASEGT. The CDR3 runs 14 residues. The CDR3 loop is CASNLGQFTGELFF. The CDR3 DNA reads as TGTGCCAGCAACTTAGGACAGTTTACCGGGGAGCTGTTTTTT.

This clonotype was found once. The junction departs from germline at one end; a sequencing error may be responsible. The chain is built from TRBV27 and TRBJ2-6; D tentatively reads TRBD1 or TRBD2 (5 bases each). Germline values: CDR1 MNHEY, CDR2 SMNVEV (reference sequence). The CDR3 has 13 amino acids. CDR3 in amino acids: CASSLTGAYEQNF. DNA for the CDR3: TGTGCCAGCAGTTTGACCGGGGCCTACGAGCAGAACTTC.

The chain carries TRBV6-1 and TRBJ2-4; 12 nucleotides agree with TRBD1. The CDR3 is 16 amino acids. Germline-derived CDR1 and CDR2 are MNHNS and SASEGT. The V segment lost 6 bases and the J segment 12 bases; nucleotides outside the gene matches: 15. CDR3 loop: CASRGAGTGGQNPQYF. The DNA for the CDR3 is TGTGCCAGCAGGGGAGCCGGGACAGGGGGCCAAAATCCTCAGTACTTC.